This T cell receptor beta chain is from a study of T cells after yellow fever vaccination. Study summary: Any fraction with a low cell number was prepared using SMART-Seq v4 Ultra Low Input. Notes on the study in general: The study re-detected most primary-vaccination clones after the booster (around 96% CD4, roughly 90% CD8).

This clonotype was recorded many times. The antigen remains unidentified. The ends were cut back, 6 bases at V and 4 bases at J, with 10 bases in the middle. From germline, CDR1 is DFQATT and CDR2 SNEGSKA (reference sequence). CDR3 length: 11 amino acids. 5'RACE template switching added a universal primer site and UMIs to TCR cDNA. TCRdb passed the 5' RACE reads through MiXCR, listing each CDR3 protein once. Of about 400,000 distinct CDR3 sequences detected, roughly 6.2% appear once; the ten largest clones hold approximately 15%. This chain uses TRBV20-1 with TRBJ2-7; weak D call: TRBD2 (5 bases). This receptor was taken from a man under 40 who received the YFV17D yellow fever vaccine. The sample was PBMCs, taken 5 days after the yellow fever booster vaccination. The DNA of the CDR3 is TGCAGTGCCCTTCCGGGGTACGAGCAGTACTTC. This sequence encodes CSALPGYEQYF.